This T cell receptor beta chain was captured in a study of human T cells and chemical hapten exposure. Across the whole study: The use of 2% DPC on approximately 2 cm by approximately 2 cm of upper inner arm skin constituted sensitization. Patients, a majority of them female, were diagnosed with alopecia areata, totalis or universalis. Study-wide points: After DPC sensitization, TCRs above 1 in 1000 frequency showed no change.

This clonotype was counted ten times or more. Its matching antigen is unknown. Stated time point: patch test 1, 2 weeks after DPC sensitization. As to treatment: therapeutic diphenylcyclopropenone sensitization with weekly scalp DPC. TCRdb processed the RACE reads anew with MiXCR; each CDR3 protein has one entry. The sample shows nearly 350,000 distinct CDR3 sequences, around 6.9% of them seen only once. The CDR3 contains 14 residues. V lost 3 bases and J 6 bases, leaving 16 bases between the germline ends. Germline V gene sequence: CDR1 SGHNT, CDR2 YYREEE (reference sequence). The V gene is TRBV5-4, the J gene TRBJ2-7, with D maybe TRBD1 (6 bases). This specimen was whole blood, taken in connection with sensitization to the hapten diphenylcyclopropenone (DPC). The sequence derives from a young woman with alopecia areata. Some clones in this sample may be carry-over from other donors' samples. CDR3 sequence: CASSYGQPRSEQYF. CDR3 bases: TGTGCCAGCAGCTACGGACAGCCCCGCTCCGAGCAGTACTTC.